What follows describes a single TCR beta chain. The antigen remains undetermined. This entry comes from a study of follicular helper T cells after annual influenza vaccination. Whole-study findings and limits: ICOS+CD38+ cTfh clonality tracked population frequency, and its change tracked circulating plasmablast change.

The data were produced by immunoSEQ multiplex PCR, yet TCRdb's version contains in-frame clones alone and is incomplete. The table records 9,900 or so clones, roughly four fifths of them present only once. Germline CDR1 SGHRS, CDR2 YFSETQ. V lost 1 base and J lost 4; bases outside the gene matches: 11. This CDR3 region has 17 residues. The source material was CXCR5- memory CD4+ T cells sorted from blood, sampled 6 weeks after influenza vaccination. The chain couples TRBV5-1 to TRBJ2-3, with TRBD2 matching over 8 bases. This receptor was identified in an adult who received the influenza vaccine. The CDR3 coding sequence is TGCGCCAGCAGCTTGTTTGCTGCGGGGGGTGCGTCAGATACGCAGTATTTT. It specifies CASSLFAAGGASDTQYF.